These 22 T cell receptor beta chains share one sample of origin, sequenced in a study of technical replicates of blood from four donors (dated by TCRdb to the late 2010s). Libraries were prepared through the immunoSEQ multiplex PCR assay. The table comes from immuneACCESS by way of TCRdb, which keeps in-frame sequences with V and J called. Part of the clones is missing from these tables; in studies checked, under half for an unresolved V gene and the rest for unknown reasons. This sample gives 50,000 to 70,000 clones in total; 75% to 90% of them show up just once. Roughly 5.1% of the sample goes to the ten largest clones. The sequenced sample consisted of PBMCs. Source of these receptors: a human donor in good health. Some clones in this sample may be carry-over from other donors' samples.

The J gene is TRBJ1-5, the V gene TRBV7-2, with D unclear. Germline CDR1 reads SGHTA; CDR2 reads FQGNSA. Trimming left V 6 bases short and J 2 bases short, with 5 bases between. The CDR3 is made up of 12 amino acids. The CDR3 sequence is CASSTGNQPQHF. DNA of the CDR3: TGTGCCAGCAGTACGGGCAATCAGCCCCAGCATTTT.

This chain uses TRBV10-3 with TRBJ2-3; D possibly corresponds to TRBD2 (5 bases). V was cut by 10 bases and J by 4 bases, with 18 bases left in between. CDR1 and CDR2 (germline): ENHRY, SYGVKD. This CDR3 is built from 14 residues. The CDR3 region is CASSRTRTADTQYF. DNA of the CDR3: TGTGCCAGCAGCCGCACTAGGACGGCAGATACGCAGTATTTT.

This clone has only a few counts. The chain joins TRBV6-1 to TRBJ1-2; 8 nucleotides match TRBD1. Germline V gene data show CDR1 as MNHNS and CDR2 as SASEGT. J lost 9 bases, V lost 2 bases, and 8 bases had no gene match. The CDR3 is 14 residues long. CDR3 coding DNA: TGTGCCAGCAGTGAACTCGGGACAGGAGTGAGCTACACCTTC. Its protein product is CASSELGTGVSYTF.

The rearrangement joins TRBV6-4 to TRBJ1-2, with D unresolved. V lost 4 bases and J 6 bases, leaving 12 bases between the germline ends. This CDR3 is built from 13 residues. Looked up from germline, CDR1 is MRHNA and CDR2 is SNTAGT. Written as DNA, the CDR3 is TGTGCCAGCAGTGCCGCCGAGGGCAATGGCTACACCTTC. This sequence encodes CASSAAEGNGYTF.

V usage is TRBV2 and J usage is TRBJ2-7, with TRBD2 matching over 8 bases. Germline CDR1 SNHLY, CDR2 FYNNEI. After removal of 6 bases from V and 4 bases from J, the junction contained 20 bases not matched to a gene. This CDR3 spans 18 amino acids. The CDR3, as DNA: TGTGCCAGCAGGGGAGTCATCGGGGATAGCGGGAAACTTTACGAGCAGTACTTC. Amino acid sequence: CASRGVIGDSGKLYEQYF. Looking up the rest from reference TRBV2 and TRBJ2-7 gives the full variable domain: EPEVTQTPSHQVTQMGQEVILRCVPISNHLYFYWYRQILGQKVEFLVSFYNNEISEKSEIFDDQFSVERPDGSNFTLKIRSTKLEDSAMYFCASRGVIGDSGKLYEQYFGPGTRLTVT.

This chain uses TRBV4-2 with TRBJ1-5, with 8 bases matching TRBD1. V was pared by 0 bases and J by 4 bases, with 8 bases of the junction left unmatched. The CDR3 covers 17 residues. The germline CDR1 and CDR2 sequences are LGHNA and YNFKEQ. CDR3 protein: CASSQEAQGARNQPQHF. CDR3 coding DNA: TGTGCCAGCAGCCAAGAGGCCCAGGGGGCTAGGAATCAGCCCCAGCATTTT.

The chain uses TRBV27 and TRBJ2-1, with D maybe TRBD2 (6 bases). There are 13 residues in the CDR3. Germline CDR1 reads MNHEY; CDR2 reads SMNVEV (reference sequence). V was trimmed by 5 bases and J by 15 bases, leaving 20 bases between them. The CDR3 sequence: CASSNHPRDSLFF. CDR3 in DNA: TGTGCCAGCAGTAACCACCCCCGGGACTCCTTGTTCTTC.

The V and J genes are TRBV7-8 and TRBJ2-2; 7 nucleotides line up with TRBD1. Germline V CDR1 and CDR2: SGHVS, FQNEAQ. J lost 5 bases, V lost 5 bases, and 8 bases had no gene match. The CDR3 has 15 residues. The CDR3 region has the DNA TGTGCCAGCAGCCCCCGACAGGGAGCAACCGGGGAGCTGTTTTTT. Protein product: CASSPRQGATGELFF.

The rearrangement uses TRBV5-1 and TRBJ2-3; D gene ambiguous. There are 14 residues in the CDR3. V was trimmed by 5 bases and J by 0 bases, leaving 10 bases between them. The V gene's germline CDR1 is SGHRS and CDR2 YFSETQ. The CDR3 sequence: CASREQTSTDTQYF. CDR3 in DNA: TGCGCCAGCAGAGAGCAGACTAGCACAGATACGCAGTATTTT. Full variable domain (rest looked up from reference TRBV5-1 and TRBJ2-3): KAGVTQTPRYLIKTRGQQVTLSCSPISGHRSVSWYQQTPGQGLQFLFEYFSETQRNKGNFPGRFSGRQFSNSRSEMNVSTLELGDSALYLCASREQTSTDTQYFGPGTRLTVL.

CDR3 residues: CASSRRLAPYEQYF. The CDR3, as DNA: TGTGCCAGCAGTCGCCGACTAGCCCCCTACGAGCAGTACTTC. The chain joins TRBV6-6 to TRBJ2-7; 7 positions agree with TRBD2. Germline V gene lookup returns CDR1 MNHNY and CDR2 SVGAGI (reference sequence). V shed 5 bases, J shed 2 bases, and the junction held 6 bases outside the gene matches. The CDR3 covers 14 residues.

This rearrangement joins TRBV7-9 to TRBJ1-1; 7 bases line up with TRBD1. Germline CDR1 reads SEHNR; CDR2 reads FQNEAQ (reference sequence). This CDR3 spans 15 amino acids. The V and J ends lost 5 bases and 4 bases, in that order; junction bases with no gene match: 10. CDR3 loop: CASSTRQGRGTEAFF. Written as DNA, the CDR3 is TGTGCCAGCAGCACCAGACAGGGAAGGGGCACTGAAGCTTTCTTT.

This chain connects TRBV7-3 to TRBJ2-2; the match to TRBD2 covers 10 bases. The CDR3 totals 19 residues. The V gene's germline CDR1 is SGHTA and CDR2 FQGTGA. J lost 3 bases, V lost 5 bases, and 15 bases had no gene match. CDR3 bases: TGTGCCAGCAGCCCAGGTCGTCTAGCGGGAGCAGGAGACACCGGGGAGCTGTTTTTT. Its translation: CASSPGRLAGAGDTGELFF.

The chain links TRBV7-2 to TRBJ1-6; 7 bases line up with TRBD1. This CDR3 is 16 amino acids long. CDR1 is SGHTA, CDR2 FQGNSA, per germline. Germline trimming cut 5 bases from V and 6 bases from J; bases unmatched to any gene: 10. The CDR3 DNA reads TGTGCCAGCAGCCGTCCGCGGGACAGAAGTAATTCACCCCTCCACTTT. Amino acids: CASSRPRDRSNSPLHF.

The chain joins TRBV9 to TRBJ2-1, with D possibly being TRBD1 (7 bases). CDR1 is SGDLS and CDR2 is YYNGEE in the germline V gene. This CDR3 has 13 residues. Trimming stripped 6 bases from V and 9 bases from J, with 16 bases between. CDR3 sequence (DNA): TGTGCCAGCACCAGGGGGTTGGGACTTGAGCAGTTCTTC. Translation: CASTRGLGLEQFF.

The rearrangement joins TRBV4-2 to TRBJ1-2, with 7 bases lining up with TRBD1. The CDR3 is 16 residues long. J was trimmed by 3 bases and V by 1 base; bases with no gene match: 8. CDR1 and CDR2 (germline): LGHNA, YNFKEQ. This chain's CDR3 is CASSQAETGKYYGYTF. CDR3 in DNA: TGTGCCAGCAGCCAAGCCGAGACAGGGAAGTACTATGGCTACACCTTC.

This sequence joins TRBV4-2 and TRBJ2-1, with D unresolved. There are 16 residues in the CDR3. The germline V and J ends were trimmed by 2 bases and 6 bases, with 17 bases remaining between them. Per the germline V gene, CDR1 is LGHNA and CDR2 is YNFKEQ. CDR3 coding DNA: TGTGCCAGCAGCCAAACAGCCATGCCCTCTTCCAATGAGCAGTTCTTC. Protein sequence: CASSQTAMPSSNEQFF.

The rearrangement uses TRBV9 and TRBJ2-2; 8 positions agree with TRBD2. The germline V gene has CDR1 SGDLS and CDR2 YYNGEE. Trimming took 0 bases from V and 0 from J; bases not matched to a gene: 1. This CDR3 has 16 residues. CDR3 in DNA: TGTGCCAGCAGCGTAGCAGCGGGAGCGAACACCGGGGAGCTGTTTTTT. It specifies CASSVAAGANTGELFF.

This clone has just one count. This chain connects TRBV9 to TRBJ1-2; D is perhaps TRBD1 (5 bases). Germline V gene sequence: CDR1 SGDLS, CDR2 YYNGEE. The V end was cut by 4 bases, the J end by 6 bases, with 19 bases between. The CDR3 has 15 amino acids. CDR3 sequence reads: CASSTRQPRIDGYTF. In nucleotides, the CDR3 is TGTGCCAGCAGCACCCGACAGCCCAGGATAGATGGCTACACCTTC. Looking up the rest from reference TRBV9 and TRBJ1-2 gives the full variable domain: DSGVTQTPKHLITATGQRVTLRCSPRSGDLSVYWYQQSLDQGLQFLIQYYNGEERAKGNILERFSAQQFPDLHSELNLSSLELGDSALYFCASSTRQPRIDGYTFGSGTRLTVV.

The rearrangement joins TRBV6-5 to TRBJ2-2; 7 nucleotides match TRBD2. The CDR3 is made up of 12 amino acids. Losses at the gene ends were 6 bases for V and 7 bases for J; bases not matched to a gene: 2. Germline lookup yields CDR1 MNHEY and CDR2 SVGAGI. The CDR3 reads CASRGRDGELFF. For the CDR3, the DNA is TGTGCCAGCAGAGGGAGGGACGGGGAGCTGTTTTTT.

Only a few counts were recorded for this clone. Distinct nucleotide sequences in the sample also encode this CDR3. The chain has TRBV5-4 and TRBJ2-5; 10 positions agree with TRBD1. Per germline, CDR1 SGHNT and CDR2 YYREEE (reference sequence). The J segment lost 5 bases and the V segment lost 4 bases, leaving 8 bases of the junction unmatched. CDR3 length: 15 residues. The CDR3 reads CASSRPGQGGETQYF. CDR3 DNA sequence: TGTGCCAGCAGCCGCCCCGGACAGGGGGGGGAGACCCAGTACTTC. Full variable domain (missing parts from reference TRBV5-4 and TRBJ2-5): ETGVTQSPTHLIKTRGQQVTLRCSSQSGHNTVSWYQQALGQGPQFIFQYYREEENGRGNFPPRFSGLQFPNYSSELNVNALELDDSALYLCASSRPGQGGETQYFGPGTRLLVL.

The chain combines TRBV10-3 with TRBJ2-2; 8 bases fit TRBD1. There are 16 residues in the CDR3. The germline gives CDR1 ENHRY, CDR2 SYGVKD. Trimming cost V 3 bases and J 1 base; bases outside gene matches: 4. The CDR3: CAISDRDRQNTGELFF. CDR3 DNA sequence: TGTGCCATCAGTGACCGGGACAGGCAGAACACCGGGGAGCTGTTTTTT.

The chain is built from TRBV5-8 and TRBJ2-5; D is ambiguous. The CDR3 is 16 amino acids. Germline CDR1 SGHTS, CDR2 YDEGEE. V lost 1 base to trimming and J lost 1 base, with 14 bases between them. CDR3 sequence: CASSLYRSNSQETQYF. The CDR3, as DNA: TGTGCCAGCAGCTTGTACCGGTCTAATTCCCAAGAGACCCAGTACTTC.